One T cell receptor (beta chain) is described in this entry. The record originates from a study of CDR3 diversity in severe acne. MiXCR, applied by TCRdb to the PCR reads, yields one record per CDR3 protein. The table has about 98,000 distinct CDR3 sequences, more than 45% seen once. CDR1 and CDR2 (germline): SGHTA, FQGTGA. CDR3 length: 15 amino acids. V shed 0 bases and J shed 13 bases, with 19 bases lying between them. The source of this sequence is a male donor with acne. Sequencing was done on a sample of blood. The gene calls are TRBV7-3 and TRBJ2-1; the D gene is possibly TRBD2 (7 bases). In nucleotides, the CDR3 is TGTGCCAGCAGCTTAACAGGGGGGGCACAAGAGACCCAGTTCTTC. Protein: CASSLTGGAQETQFF. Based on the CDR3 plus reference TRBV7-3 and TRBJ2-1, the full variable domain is GAGVSQTPSNKVTEKGKYVELRCDPISGHTALYWYRQSLGQGPEFLIYFQGTGAADDSGLPNDRFFAVRPEGSVSTLKIQRTERGDSAVYLCASSLTGGAQETQFFGPGTRLTVL.